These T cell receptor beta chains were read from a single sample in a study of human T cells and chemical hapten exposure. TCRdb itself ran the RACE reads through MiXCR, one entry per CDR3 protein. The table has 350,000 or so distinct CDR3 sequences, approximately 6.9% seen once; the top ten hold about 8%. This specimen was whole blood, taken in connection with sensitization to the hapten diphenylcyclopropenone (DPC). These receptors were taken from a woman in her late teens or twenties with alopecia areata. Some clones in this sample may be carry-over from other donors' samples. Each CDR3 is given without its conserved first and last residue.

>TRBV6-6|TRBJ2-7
ASSPQDEQY
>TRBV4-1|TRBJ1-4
ASSSQDSRPKEKLF
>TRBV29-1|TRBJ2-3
SVNEGISTDTQY
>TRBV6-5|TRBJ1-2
ASRAGTGNRGYT
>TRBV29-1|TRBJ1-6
SAHRGTEESPLH
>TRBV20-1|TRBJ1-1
SAPTGVNTEAF
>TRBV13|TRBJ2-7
ASSLDRGHIEQY
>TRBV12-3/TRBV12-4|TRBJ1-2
ASSMTDHTYGYT
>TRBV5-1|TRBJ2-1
ASSLAGGANNEQF
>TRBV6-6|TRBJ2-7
ASSYLSGGREQY
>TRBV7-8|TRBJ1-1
ASSRNLNTEAF
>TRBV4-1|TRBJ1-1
ASSMGGRVEAF
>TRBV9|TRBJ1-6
ASSSRTGQNSPLH
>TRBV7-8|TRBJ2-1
ASSLGFSGGGNEQF
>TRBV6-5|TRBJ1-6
ASSPGQLSSPLH
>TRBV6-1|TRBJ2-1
ASAGTGLSNEQF
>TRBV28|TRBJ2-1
ASSLGVGGQYNEQF
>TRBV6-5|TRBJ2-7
ASSYYPPNSGTYEQY
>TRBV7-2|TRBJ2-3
ASSFVVATDTQY
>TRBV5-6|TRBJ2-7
ASSFLGQVAYEQY
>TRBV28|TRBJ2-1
ASSLGQPHSYNEQF
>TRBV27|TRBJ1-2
ASSDRGQYGYT
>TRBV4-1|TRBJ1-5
ASSQDSLLDYSNQPQH
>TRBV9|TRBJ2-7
ASSVGHDSYEQY
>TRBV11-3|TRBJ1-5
ASSPVGVIPNQPQH
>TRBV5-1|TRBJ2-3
ASSGTSPDTQY
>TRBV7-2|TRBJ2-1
ASSFGTGGKQF
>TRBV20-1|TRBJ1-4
SARVSNEKLF
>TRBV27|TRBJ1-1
ASSPLRGTEAF
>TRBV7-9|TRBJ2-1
ASSLIGGRAVSYNEQF
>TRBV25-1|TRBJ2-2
ASSAPGGGTGELF
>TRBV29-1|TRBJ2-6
SVLTGSGANVLT
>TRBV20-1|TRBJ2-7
SAKETFGSYEQY
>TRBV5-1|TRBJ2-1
ASSSITGVNEQF
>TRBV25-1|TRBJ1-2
ASSETPGGGYT
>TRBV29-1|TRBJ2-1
SAPTPVSNNEQF
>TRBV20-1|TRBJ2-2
SASPGLAFGELF
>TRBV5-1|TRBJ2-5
ASSWQDYQETQY
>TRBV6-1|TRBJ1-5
ASILGLDADQPQH
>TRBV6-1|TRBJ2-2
ASSKGSGGPARAGELF